A selection of T cell receptor beta chains follows, all from one sample in a study of OX40 agonist ivuxolimab in advanced cancers. Only in-frame clones appear in the TCRdb table, and some are missing; sequencing was by immunoSEQ multiplex PCR. This table holds tens of thousands of clones, about four fifths found once. Source: CD4+ or CD8+ T cells sorted from blood, taken in a trial of the OX40 agonist ivuxolimab. The receptors derive from an adult with an advanced solid tumor such as melanoma, head and neck, liver or kidney cancer. CDR3s leave out the opening cysteine and the closing phenylalanine or tryptophan.

>TRBV10-3|TRBJ2-3
AISEFGRGTDTQY
>TRBV5-1|TRBJ1-1
ASSSRGDSQGEAF
>TRBV6-5|TRBJ2-1
ASRVQGAYNEQF
>TRBV6-1|TRBJ2-7
ASSPGLAGVQY
>TRBV18|TRBJ1-5
ASSVGQSQPQH
>TRBV2|TRBJ2-5
ASSLLSEGETQY
>TRBV28|TRBJ1-5
ASSFSPNQPQH
>TRBV7-8|TRBJ2-7
ASSLYRGGEQY
>TRBV18|TRBJ1-4
ASSRDTNEKLF
>TRBV6-4|TRBJ2-1
ASSVSGSGYNEQF
>TRBV6-5|TRBJ2-5
ASSPKQGSQTQY
>TRBV7-3|TRBJ2-1
ASSTSGTSYNEQF
>TRBV7-9|TRBJ1-1
ASSPGGGWTEAF
>TRBV18|TRBJ2-1
ASSPQGREVDNEQF
>TRBV19|TRBJ2-2
ASRPRTSQTGELF
>TRBV19|TRBJ1-2
ASRQAERAFDYGYT
>TRBV15|TRBJ1-5
ATSRVTVQGNQPQH
>TRBV30|TRBJ1-1
AGRRSDRPVPWNTEAF